Below are 7 T cell receptor beta chains sequenced from a single sample in a study of T-cell memory formation after mild COVID-19. TCRdb reprocessed the 5' RACE reads with MiXCR, giving one entry per CDR3 protein. The top ten hold around 8.1% of the sample, which has approximately 560,000 distinct CDR3 sequences, around 15% seen once. Sequenced sample: PBMCs or a T cell subset sorted from them (not recorded which). These receptors originate from an adult woman who had mild COVID-19 (a few samples of this study predate the infection). Cell type and time point are not known.

There are many counts of this clonotype. CDR3 bases: TGTGCCAGCAGCAGAGGGGACAGGGATAATGGCTACACCTTC. The encoded protein is CASSRGDRDNGYTF. This sequence joins TRBV11-2 and TRBJ1-2; TRBD1 matches 9 bases. Losses at the gene ends were 5 bases for V and 6 bases for J; bases not matched to a gene: 7. Germline-derived CDR1 and CDR2 are SGHAT and FQNNGV. There are 14 residues in the CDR3.

J is TRBJ2-7 and V is TRBV4-1; 7 nucleotides match TRBD1. Per germline, CDR1 MGHRA and CDR2 YSYEKL. The V segment lost 2 bases and the J segment 4 bases; nucleotides outside the gene matches: 5. The CDR3 spans 14 residues. CDR3 in amino acids: CASSQRTGVYEQYF. Written as DNA, the CDR3 is TGCGCCAGCAGCCAAAGGACAGGCGTATACGAGCAGTACTTC.

The J gene is TRBJ1-1, the V gene TRBV7-2; TRBD1 aligns across 9 bases. Germline lookup yields CDR1 SGHTA and CDR2 FQGNSA. This CDR3 region has 17 residues. Trimming cost V 5 bases and J 4 bases; bases outside gene matches: 14. CDR3 sequence (DNA): TGTGCCAGCAGCGGGACAGGGTTCGGTTTAGCCTTCACTGAAGCTTTCTTT. The encoded protein is CASSGTGFGLAFTEAFF.

V usage is TRBV12-3 or TRBV12-4 and J usage is TRBJ1-5; TRBD1 might be the D (5 bases). Trimming took off 5 bases at V and 2 bases at J, with 13 bases between the two ends. The CDR3 totals 15 residues. The CDR3 is CASSAVRGGNQPQHF. The DNA of the CDR3 is TGTGCCAGCAGTGCAGTAAGGGGAGGCAATCAGCCCCAGCATTTT.

This clonotype was recorded many times. This chain joins TRBV6-6 and TRBJ2-7; 7 bases are shared with TRBD1. The CDR3 has 14 amino acids. From germline, CDR1 is MNHNY and CDR2 SVGAGI (reference sequence). The V segment lost 4 bases and the J segment 2 bases; nucleotides outside the gene matches: 5. CDR3 nucleotide sequence: TGTGCCAGCAGTTCCCGGACAGGTACCTACGAGCAGTACTTC. Its translation is CASSSRTGTYEQYF.

In its sample, this clonotype was seen a few times. This chain joins TRBV6-6 and TRBJ2-3; 8 nucleotides match TRBD1. CDR3 length equals 18 residues. V shed 4 bases, J shed 1 base, and the junction held 13 bases outside the gene matches. Germline V CDR1 and CDR2: MNHNY, SVGAGI (reference sequence). The chain's CDR3 is CASSWSDRGALGTDTQYF. CDR3 nucleotide sequence: TGTGCCAGCAGTTGGTCTGACAGGGGAGCCTTGGGCACAGATACGCAGTATTTT.

The chain employs TRBV7-2 and TRBJ2-1; D not certain. CDR1 and CDR2 (germline): SGHTA, FQGNSA. With 1 base removed from V and 6 bases from J, the gap between germline ends came to 10 bases. The CDR3 has 14 amino acids. The CDR3 sequence is CASSLESLGNEQFF. In nucleotides, the CDR3 is TGTGCCAGCAGCTTAGAATCGTTGGGCAATGAGCAGTTCTTC.